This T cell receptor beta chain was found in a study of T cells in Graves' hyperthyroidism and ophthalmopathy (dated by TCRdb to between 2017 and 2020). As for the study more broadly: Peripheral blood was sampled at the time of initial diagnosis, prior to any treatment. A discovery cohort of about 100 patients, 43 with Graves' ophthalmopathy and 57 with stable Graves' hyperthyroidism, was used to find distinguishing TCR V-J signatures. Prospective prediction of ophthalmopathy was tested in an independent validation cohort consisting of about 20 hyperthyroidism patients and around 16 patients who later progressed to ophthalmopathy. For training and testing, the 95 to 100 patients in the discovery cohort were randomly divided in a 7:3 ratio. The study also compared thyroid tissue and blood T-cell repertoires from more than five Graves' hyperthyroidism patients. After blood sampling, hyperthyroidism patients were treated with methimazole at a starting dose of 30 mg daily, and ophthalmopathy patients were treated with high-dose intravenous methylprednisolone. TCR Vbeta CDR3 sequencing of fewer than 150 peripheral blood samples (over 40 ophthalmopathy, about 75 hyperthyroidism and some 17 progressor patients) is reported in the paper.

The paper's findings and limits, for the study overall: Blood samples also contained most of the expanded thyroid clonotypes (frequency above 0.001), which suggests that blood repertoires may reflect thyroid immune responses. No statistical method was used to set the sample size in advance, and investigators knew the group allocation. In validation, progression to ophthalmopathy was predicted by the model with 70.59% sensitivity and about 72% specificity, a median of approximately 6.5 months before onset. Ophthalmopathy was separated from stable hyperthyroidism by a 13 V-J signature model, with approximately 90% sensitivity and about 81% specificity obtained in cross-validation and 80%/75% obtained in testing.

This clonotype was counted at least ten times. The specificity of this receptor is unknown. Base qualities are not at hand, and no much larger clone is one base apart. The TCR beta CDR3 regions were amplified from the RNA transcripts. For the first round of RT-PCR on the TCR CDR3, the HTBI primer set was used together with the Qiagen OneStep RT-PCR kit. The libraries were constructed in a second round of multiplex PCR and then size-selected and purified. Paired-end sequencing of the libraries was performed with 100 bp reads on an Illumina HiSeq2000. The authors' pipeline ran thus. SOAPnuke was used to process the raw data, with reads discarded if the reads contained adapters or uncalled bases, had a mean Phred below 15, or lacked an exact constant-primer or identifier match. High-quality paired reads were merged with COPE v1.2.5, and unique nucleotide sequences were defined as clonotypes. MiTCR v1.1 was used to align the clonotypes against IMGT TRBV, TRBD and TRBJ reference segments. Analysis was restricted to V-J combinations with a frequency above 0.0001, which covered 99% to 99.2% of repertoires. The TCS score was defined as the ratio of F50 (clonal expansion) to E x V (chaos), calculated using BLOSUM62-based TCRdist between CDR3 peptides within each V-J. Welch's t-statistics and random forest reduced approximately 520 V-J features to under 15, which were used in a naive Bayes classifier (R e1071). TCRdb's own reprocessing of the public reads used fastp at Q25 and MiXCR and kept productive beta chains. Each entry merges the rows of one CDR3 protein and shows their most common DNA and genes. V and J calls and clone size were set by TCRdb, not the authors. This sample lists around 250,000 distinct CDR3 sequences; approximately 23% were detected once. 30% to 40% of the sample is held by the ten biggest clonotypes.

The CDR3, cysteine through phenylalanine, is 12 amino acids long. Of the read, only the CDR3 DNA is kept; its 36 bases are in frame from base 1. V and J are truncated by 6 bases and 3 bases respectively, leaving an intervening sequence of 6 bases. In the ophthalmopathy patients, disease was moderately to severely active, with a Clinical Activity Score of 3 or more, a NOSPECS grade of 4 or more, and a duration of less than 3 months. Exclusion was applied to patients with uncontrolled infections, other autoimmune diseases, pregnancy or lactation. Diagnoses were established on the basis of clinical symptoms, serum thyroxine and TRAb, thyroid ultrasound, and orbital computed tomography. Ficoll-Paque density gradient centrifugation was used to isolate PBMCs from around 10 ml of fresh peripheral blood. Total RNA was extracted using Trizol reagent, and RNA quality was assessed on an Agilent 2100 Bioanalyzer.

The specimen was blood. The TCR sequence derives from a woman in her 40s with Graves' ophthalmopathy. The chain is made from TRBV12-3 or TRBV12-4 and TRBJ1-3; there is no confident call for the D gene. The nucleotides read TGTGCCAGCAGCCCCCATGGAAACACCATATATTTT. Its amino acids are CASSPHGNTIYF.